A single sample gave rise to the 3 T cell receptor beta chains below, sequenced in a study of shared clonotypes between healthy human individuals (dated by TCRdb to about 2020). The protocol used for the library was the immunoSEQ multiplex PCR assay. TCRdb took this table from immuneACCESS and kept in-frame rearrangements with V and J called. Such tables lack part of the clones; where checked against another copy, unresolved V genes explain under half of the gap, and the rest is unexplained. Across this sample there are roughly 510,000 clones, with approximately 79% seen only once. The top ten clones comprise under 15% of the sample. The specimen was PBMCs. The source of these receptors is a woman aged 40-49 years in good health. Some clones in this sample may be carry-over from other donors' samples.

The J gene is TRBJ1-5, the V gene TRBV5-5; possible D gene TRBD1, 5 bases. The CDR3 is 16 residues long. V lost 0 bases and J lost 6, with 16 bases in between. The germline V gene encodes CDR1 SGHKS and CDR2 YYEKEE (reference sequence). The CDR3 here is CASSLVWAIGAQPQHF. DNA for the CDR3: TGTGCCAGCAGCTTGGTTTGGGCCATAGGGGCTCAGCCCCAGCATTTT.

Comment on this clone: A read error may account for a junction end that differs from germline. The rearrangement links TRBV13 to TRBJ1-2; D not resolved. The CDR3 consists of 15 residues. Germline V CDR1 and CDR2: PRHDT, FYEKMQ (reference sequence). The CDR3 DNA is TGTGCTAGCAGCCGATTGGACGGTTCTAACTATGGCTACACCTTC. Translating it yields CASSRLDGSNYGYTF.

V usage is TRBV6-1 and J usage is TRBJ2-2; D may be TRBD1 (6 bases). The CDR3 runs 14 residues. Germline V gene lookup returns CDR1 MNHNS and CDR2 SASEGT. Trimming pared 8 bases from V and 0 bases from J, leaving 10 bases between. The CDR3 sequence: CASLRGSNTGELFF. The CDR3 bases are TGTGCCAGCCTCAGGGGCTCGAACACCGGGGAGCTGTTTTTT.